Given below is one T cell receptor (beta chain) in context. Trimming shortened V by 4 bases and J by 0 bases, and 10 bases separated the two germline ends. The CDR3 has 15 amino acids. The V gene's germline CDR1 is SGHRS and CDR2 YFSETQ. This entry is derived from a study of blood T cell repertoires in COVID-19. Using immunoSEQ multiplex PCR, the repertoire was profiled, and TCRdb retains in-frame clones only, with some absent. The repertoire holds approximately 240,000 clones, with around four fifths as singletons. Sequencing was performed on peripheral blood. V is TRBV5-1 and J is TRBJ2-2; unclear D gene. This TCR came from a woman between 35 and 50 years old with active or convalescent COVID-19. CDR3 amino acids: CASSRSAPNTGELFF. DNA for the CDR3: TGCGCCAGCAGCAGGAGCGCCCCGAACACCGGGGAGCTGTTTTTT.